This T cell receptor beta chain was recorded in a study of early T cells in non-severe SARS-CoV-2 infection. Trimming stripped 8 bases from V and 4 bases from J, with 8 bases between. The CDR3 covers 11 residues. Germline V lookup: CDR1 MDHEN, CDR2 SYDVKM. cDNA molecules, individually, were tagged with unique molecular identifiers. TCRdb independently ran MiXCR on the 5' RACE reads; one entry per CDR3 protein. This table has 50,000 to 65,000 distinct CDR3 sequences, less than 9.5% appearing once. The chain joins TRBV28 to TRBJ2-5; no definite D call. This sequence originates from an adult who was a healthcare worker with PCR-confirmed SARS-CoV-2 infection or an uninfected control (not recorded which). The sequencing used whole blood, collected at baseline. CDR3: CASSLRETQYF. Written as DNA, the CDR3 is TGTGCCAGCTCCCTGCGAGAGACCCAGTACTTC.